Listed below are T cell receptor beta chains from one sample, sequenced in a study of blood T cell repertoires in COVID-19. Only in-frame clones appear in the TCRdb table, and some are missing; sequencing was by immunoSEQ multiplex PCR. The sample comprises about 220,000 clones, about 85% of which are singletons, and around 3% rests with the top ten. Input material: peripheral blood. Receptors were obtained from a man aged 45-65 years who had recovered from COVID-19. CDR3s include the opening cysteine and the closing phenylalanine or tryptophan. A D gene is named only where the DNA matches it firmly. Clone size is not always given. Where it is, it says once, few, many or a class for expanded clones.

CDR3 length	clone size	V gene	J gene	D gene	CDR3 protein	CDR3 DNA
16	.	TRBV3-1/TRBV3-2	TRBJ1-2	.	CASSQDAGPTNYGYTF	TGTGCCAGCAGCCAAGACGCAGGTCCCACTAACTATGGCTACACCTTC
14	.	TRBV10-3	TRBJ1-6	.	CATQQGLPNSPLHF	TGTGCCACACAGCAGGGGTTACCCAATTCACCCCTCCACTTT
14	.	TRBV5-6	TRBJ1-4	TRBD1	CASSLRQGNEKLFF	TGTGCCAGCAGCTTAAGACAGGGGAATGAAAAACTGTTTTTT
13	once	TRBV7-2	TRBJ2-5	.	CASSLDQKETQYF	TGTGCCAGCAGCTTAGACCAGAAAGAGACCCAGTACTTC
15	.	TRBV27	TRBJ1-4	TRBD1	CASSLNRGSNEKLFF	TGTGCCAGCAGTCTCAACAGGGGCTCCAATGAAAAACTGTTTTTT
16	.	TRBV2	TRBJ1-3	.	CASRPETGRSGNTIYF	TGTGCCAGCAGACCTGAAACAGGGCGCTCTGGAAACACCATATATTTT
15	once	TRBV6-5	TRBJ2-3	TRBD1	CATNPGTGNTDTQYF	TGTGCCACCAACCCCGGGACAGGGAACACAGATACGCAGTATTTT
15	many	TRBV28	TRBJ1-1	.	CASSLSGGRNTEAFF	TGTGCCAGCAGTTTATCGGGGGGGAGGAACACTGAAGCTTTCTTT
11	.	TRBV11-2	TRBJ2-3	.	CASSFSDTQYF	TGTGCCAGCAGCTTCTCAGATACGCAGTATTTT
17	.	TRBV28	TRBJ2-7	TRBD2	CASRTTGSGSKRYEQYF	TGTGCCAGCAGGACTACGGGTAGCGGGAGTAAGAGGTACGAGCAGTACTTC
16	.	TRBV7-2	TRBJ1-5	.	CASSLGPAYSNQPQHF	TGTGCCAGCAGCTTAGGTCCAGCGTATAGCAATCAGCCCCAGCATTTT
16	.	TRBV7-8	TRBJ2-5	.	CASSLDTGPRGETQYF	TGTGCCAGCAGCTTGGATACGGGTCCGAGGGGGGAGACCCAGTACTTC
14	few	TRBV28	TRBJ1-5	.	CASRSWGEAQPQHF	TGTGCCAGCAGATCGTGGGGGGAGGCTCAGCCCCAGCATTTT
16	.	TRBV5-4	TRBJ2-1	TRBD2	CASSRGVTSGSYEQFF	TGTGCCAGCAGCCGGGGTGTGACTAGCGGGAGCTATGAGCAGTTCTTC
14	.	TRBV2	TRBJ1-1	TRBD1	CASSWDSLNTEAFF	TGTGCCAGCAGTTGGGACAGCTTGAACACTGAAGCTTTCTTT
19	.	TRBV5-1	TRBJ2-7	TRBD2	CASSHIGTATSGSSYEQYF	TGCGCCAGCAGCCACATTGGGACTGCAACTAGCGGGAGCTCCTACGAGCAGTACTTC
15	.	TRBV24-1	TRBJ1-1	.	CATREGLTHRRLAFF	TGTGCCACCAGGGAGGGACTGACGCACAGACGACTAGCTTTCTTT
14	.	TRBV5-1	TRBJ2-7	.	CASSLAGQGYEQYF	TGCGCCAGCAGCTTGGCGGGACAAGGCTACGAGCAGTACTTC
15	.	TRBV7-9	TRBJ2-7	TRBD1	CASTTWGTGSYEQYF	TGTGCCAGCACCACCTGGGGGACAGGGTCCTACGAGCAGTACTTC
15	few	TRBV21-1	TRBJ1-6	.	CASAREGSPNSPLHF	TGTGCCAGCGCGCGGGAGGGGAGCCCTAATTCACCCCTCCACTTT
15	.	TRBV27	TRBJ2-3	TRBD2	CASRTFSGMVDTQYF	TGTGCCAGCAGAACATTTAGCGGGATGGTAGATACGCAGTATTTT
18	.	TRBV7-6	TRBJ2-1	TRBD2	CASSLLGGSGSSYNEQFF	TGTGCCAGCAGCTTATTAGGTGGGAGCGGGAGCTCCTACAATGAGCAGTTCTTC
13	.	TRBV28	TRBJ2-3	TRBD2	CASWGRASDTQYF	TGTGCCAGCTGGGGGAGGGCCAGCGATACGCAGTATTTT
15	.	TRBV7-9	TRBJ2-2	.	CASSFGVRDTGELFF	TGTGCCAGCAGCTTCGGGGTTAGGGACACCGGGGAGCTGTTTTTT
16	.	TRBV3-1/TRBV3-2	TRBJ2-2	.	CASSLSGTRRPGELFF	TGTGCCAGCAGCTTATCCGGGACAAGGAGGCCCGGGGAGCTGTTTTTT
14	.	TRBV28	TRBJ1-5	.	CASIRGGGNQPQHF	TGTGCCAGCATCCGAGGGGGAGGCAATCAGCCCCAGCATTTT
13	few	TRBV2	TRBJ2-2	.	CASRVLATGELFF	TGTGCCAGCAGGGTCCTAGCAACCGGGGAGCTGTTTTTT
15	.	TRBV30	TRBJ1-6	.	CAWSERHITNSPLHF	TGTGCCTGGAGTGAGAGACATATAACTAATTCACCCCTCCACTTT
14	.	TRBV7-9	TRBJ2-7	TRBD2	CASSEKGRAYEQYF	TGTGCCAGCAGCGAGAAAGGGAGGGCCTACGAGCAGTACTTC
13	.	TRBV5-1	TRBJ2-5	.	CASSWSRGETQYF	TGCGCCAGCAGCTGGAGCCGGGGGGAGACCCAGTACTTC
14	.	TRBV2	TRBJ2-7	TRBD1	CASSELGQAYEQYF	TGTGCCAGCAGTGAACTTGGACAGGCTTACGAGCAGTACTTC
14	.	TRBV9	TRBJ2-5	.	CASSVRQTQETQYF	TGTGCCAGCAGCGTCCGACAGACCCAAGAGACCCAGTACTTC
14	.	TRBV28	TRBJ2-7	TRBD1	CASSSGTGVYEQYF	TGTGCCAGCAGTAGCGGGACAGGGGTCTACGAGCAGTACTTC
14	.	TRBV28	TRBJ2-7	.	CASSQRTLPYEQYF	TGTGCCAGCAGTCAGCGGACCTTGCCCTACGAGCAGTACTTC
17	.	TRBV7-9	TRBJ2-7	TRBD2	CASSLWVGASGRNEQYF	TGTGCCAGCAGCTTATGGGTGGGGGCTAGCGGGAGAAACGAGCAGTACTTC